The 23 T cell receptor beta chains below were found in one sample sequenced in a study of blood T cell repertoires in COVID-19. The assay was immunoSEQ multiplex PCR, and TCRdb's table has in-frame clones only and misses some. The top ten hold roughly 2.9% of the sample, which has approximately 160,000 clones, over 80% seen once. Input material: peripheral blood. These receptors originate from an older woman with acute or convalescent COVID-19.

The V gene is TRBV7-9, the J gene TRBJ2-3; TRBD2 is a possible D gene (5 bases). The germline V gene has CDR1 SEHNR and CDR2 FQNEAQ (reference sequence). The CDR3 sequence is 12 residues long. Trimming removed 7 bases at V and 4 bases at J, with 9 bases between. CDR3 sequence: CASTAEADTQYF. The CDR3 bases are TGTGCCAGCACCGCGGAGGCAGATACGCAGTATTTT.

The rearrangement links TRBV28 to TRBJ2-5, with 9 bases fitting TRBD1. Germline CDR1 and CDR2: MDHEN and SYDVKM. V trimming: 3 bases; J trimming: 5 bases; junction bases outside the gene matches: 10. The CDR3 consists of 16 residues. In nucleotides, the CDR3 is TGTGCCAGCAGTTTGCCTCCGGGACAGGGTTGGGAGACCCAGTACTTC. This translates into CASSLPPGQGWETQYF.

This rearrangement joins TRBV4-2 to TRBJ1-4; D not resolved. This CDR3 spans 15 amino acids. CDR1 and CDR2 (germline): LGHNA, YNFKEQ. The V end lost 1 base, the J end lost 8 bases, and 14 bases lay between the germline ends. CDR3 region: CASSQGPEAREKLFF. The DNA of the CDR3 is TGTGCCAGCAGCCAAGGGCCTGAAGCGCGGGAAAAACTGTTTTTT.

This chain joins TRBV19 and TRBJ1-3, with a possible D match to TRBD1 (6 bases). CDR3 size: 15 residues. The V gene's germline CDR1 is LNHDA and CDR2 SQIVND (reference sequence). The V and J ends lost 4 bases and 0 bases respectively, with 10 bases between them. CDR3 in DNA: TGTGCCAGTAGTACGGACAGATACTCTGGAAACACCATATATTTT. Translated, it gives CASSTDRYSGNTIYF.

V usage is TRBV7-2 and J usage is TRBJ1-5; D not resolved. V lost 4 bases, J lost 4 bases, and 8 bases lay in between. CDR1 and CDR2 (germline): SGHTA, FQGNSA. The CDR3 loop spans 13 amino acids. DNA for the CDR3: TGTGCCAGCAGCTCCCGGGGAAATCAGCCCCAGCATTTT. This codes for CASSSRGNQPQHF. Together with reference TRBV7-2 and TRBJ1-5, the CDR3 gives the full variable domain: GAGVSQSPSNKVTEKGKDVELRCDPISGHTALYWYRQSLGQGLEFLIYFQGNSAPDKSGLPSDRFSAERTGGSVSTLTIQRTQQEDSAVYLCASSSRGNQPQHFGDGTRLSIL.

CDR3 loop: CASSSTGTGPGYTF. CDR3 bases: TGTGCCAGTAGCTCAACCGGGACAGGGCCTGGCTACACCTTC. This rearrangement joins TRBV19 to TRBJ1-2; 9 nucleotides line up with TRBD1. The V and J ends lost 6 bases and 7 bases, in that order; junction bases with no gene match: 9. Germline loops: CDR1 LNHDA, CDR2 SQIVND (reference sequence). This CDR3 is built from 14 residues. The variable domain in full, completed from reference TRBV19 and TRBJ1-2, reads DGGITQSPKYLFRKEGQNVTLSCEQNLNHDAMYWYRQDPGQGLRLIYYSQIVNDFQKGDIAEGYSVSREKKESFPLTVTSAQKNPTAFYLCASSSTGTGPGYTFGSGTRLTVV.

The chain employs TRBV7-2 and TRBJ1-1; 10 bases line up with TRBD1. CDR1 is SGHTA and CDR2 is FQGNSA in the germline V gene. Trimming took 5 bases from V and 7 from J; bases not matched to a gene: 10. This CDR3 has 15 amino acids. The CDR3 spells CASSTSGTGVNEAFF. The CDR3 nucleotides are TGTGCCAGCAGCACCTCTGGGACAGGGGTTAATGAAGCTTTCTTT.

This sequence joins TRBV11-3 and TRBJ1-1; 8 nucleotides agree with TRBD1. CDR1 and CDR2 (germline): SGHNT, YENEEA. V shed 5 bases and J 2 bases; nucleotides not matched to a gene: 7. The CDR3 is made up of 15 amino acids. The CDR3 DNA follows: TGTGCCAGCAGCATCCGACAGGGGTCCAACACTGAAGCTTTCTTT. Protein sequence: CASSIRQGSNTEAFF.

This clone was seen a single time. V is TRBV5-4 and J is TRBJ2-1, with D perhaps TRBD1 (6 bases). There are 18 residues in the CDR3. V was clipped by 3 bases and J by 0 bases, with 19 bases between them. The V gene's germline CDR1 is SGHNT and CDR2 YYREEE (reference sequence). In DNA, the CDR3 is TGTGCCAGCAGCTGGATTCAGGGGACCTTGAGCTCCTACAATGAGCAGTTCTTC. It specifies CASSWIQGTLSSYNEQFF.

V gene TRBV4-1 combines with J gene TRBJ2-4; tentative D call: TRBD1 (7 bases). This CDR3 is 16 amino acids long. Germline V gene data show CDR1 as MGHRA and CDR2 as YSYEKL. Trimming took 0 bases from V and 8 from J, leaving 17 bases between them. The DNA for the CDR3 is TGCGCCAGCAGCCAAGAGGGGACGGCAGGGGGGTACATTCAGTACTTC. It specifies CASSQEGTAGGYIQYF.

The genes are TRBV30 and TRBJ2-1; 8 bases are shared with TRBD2. In germline, CDR1 is GTSNPN, CDR2 SVGIG (reference sequence). CDR3 length equals 13 residues. V was pared by 0 bases and J by 8 bases, with 3 bases of the junction left unmatched. The CDR3 region has the DNA TGTGCCTGGAGTGTAGCGGGGGTAGATGAGCAGTTCTTC. Protein: CAWSVAGVDEQFF.

The chain combines TRBV3-1 (or the pseudogene TRBV3-2) with TRBJ2-2; 16 bases map to TRBD2. The CDR3 sequence is 18 residues long. Germline values: CDR1 LGHDT, CDR2 YNNKEL (reference sequence). V lost 4 bases to trimming and J lost 4 bases; unmatched junction nucleotides: 6. CDR3 nucleotides: TGTGCCAGCAGCCTGGGACTAGCGGGGGGGCCAGGCACCGGGGAGCTGTTTTTT. Protein: CASSLGLAGGPGTGELFF.

The chain couples TRBV7-9 to TRBJ2-1; 12 positions match TRBD2. The germline gives CDR1 SEHNR, CDR2 FQNEAQ (reference sequence). V lost 5 bases, J lost 8 bases, and 10 bases stayed unmatched. This CDR3 is 16 amino acids long. CDR3 sequence reads: CASSDISSGGGYEQFF. CDR3 DNA sequence: TGTGCCAGCAGCGATATCTCTAGCGGGGGGGGATATGAGCAGTTCTTC.

The rearrangement uses TRBV9 and TRBJ2-3; 8 bases line up with TRBD2. The germline gives CDR1 SGDLS, CDR2 YYNGEE. This CDR3 contains 17 residues. Trimming took 1 base from V and 1 from J; bases not matched to a gene: 8. The CDR3 DNA is TGTGCCAGCAGCGTACAAGCGGGGGTATTTGGCACAGATACGCAGTATTTT. Translating it yields CASSVQAGVFGTDTQYF.

The chain couples TRBV28 to TRBJ1-2; the match to TRBD1 covers 7 bases. This CDR3 region has 13 residues. Germline V lookup: CDR1 MDHEN, CDR2 SYDVKM. The trim removed 6 bases at V and 3 bases at J, leaving 4 bases unmatched. DNA of the CDR3: TGTGCCAGCAGCCCCAGGGGGTACTATGGCTACACCTTC. Its translation: CASSPRGYYGYTF.

The V gene is TRBV7-3, the J gene TRBJ2-7, with D tentatively TRBD1 (7 bases). Between the trimmed V and J ends, which lost 5 bases and 6 bases, there was a span of 17 bases. Germline V lookup: CDR1 SGHTA, CDR2 FQGTGA. The CDR3 is 14 amino acids. This chain's CDR3 is CASSQGTAGSEQYF. CDR3 bases: TGTGCCAGCAGCCAGGGGACAGCCGGGAGCGAGCAGTACTTC.

This clone was seen once. The V and J genes are TRBV5-3 and TRBJ2-7, with TRBD1 matching 10 bases. TRBV5-3 is an ORF for which the function is uncertain. This CDR3 spans 18 amino acids. V lost 0 bases and J lost 5; bases outside the gene matches: 14. CDR3: CARSLGDRGLYRAHEQYF. As DNA, the CDR3 is TGTGCCAGAAGCTTGGGAGACAGGGGGCTATATAGGGCCCACGAGCAGTACTTC.

CDR3 sequence reads: CASSYRQGGPREQFF. CDR3 DNA sequence: TGTGCCAGCAGCTATAGACAGGGTGGGCCGAGAGAGCAGTTCTTC. The gene calls are TRBV5-4 and TRBJ2-1; 7 nucleotides agree with TRBD1. Germline V gene sequence: CDR1 SGHNT, CDR2 YYREEE (reference sequence). This CDR3 has 15 residues. J gave up 10 bases and V 3 bases, and 13 bases lay outside the gene matches.

The rearrangement links TRBV9 to TRBJ2-7, with TRBD1 matching over 9 bases. With 2 bases clipped from V and 3 bases from J, the junction kept 6 bases outside the gene matches. CDR1 and CDR2 from the germline V gene are SGDLS and YYNGEE. CDR3 size: 15 residues. This CDR3 reads CASSVLPDRGYEQYF. The CDR3 region has the DNA TGTGCCAGCAGCGTCCTCCCGGACAGGGGCTACGAGCAGTACTTC.

The chain is built from TRBV18 and TRBJ1-6; D is uncertain. Between the trimmed V and J ends, which lost 2 bases and 6 bases, there was a span of 5 bases. Per germline, CDR1 KGHSH and CDR2 LQKENI. The CDR3 covers 13 residues. The CDR3 loop reads CASSPALNSPLHF. In DNA form, the CDR3 reads TGTGCCAGCTCACCAGCGCTTAATTCACCCCTCCACTTT.

A single count supports this clone. This sample also contains other DNA sequences that code for the same CDR3. This chain joins TRBV5-1 and TRBJ2-3; D is perhaps TRBD1 (5 bases). This CDR3 contains 13 residues. The ends were cut back, 0 bases at V and 4 bases at J, with 6 bases in the middle. CDR1 SGHRS and CDR2 YFSETQ come from the germline V gene. CDR3 nucleotides: TGCGCCAGCAGCTTGGCAGGGTCAGATACGCAGTATTTT. Protein product: CASSLAGSDTQYF.

The chain employs TRBV6-5 and TRBJ1-6; no reliable D call. The CDR3 has 15 amino acids. Germline-derived CDR1 and CDR2 are MNHEY and SVGAGI. V was pared by 2 bases and J by 5 bases, with 10 bases between. The CDR3 sequence is CASSYSSRNNSPLHF. In DNA, the CDR3 is TGTGCCAGCAGTTACAGCAGCAGGAATAATTCACCCCTCCACTTT.

The chain couples TRBV5-1 to TRBJ2-4; 7 nucleotides match TRBD2. V shed 5 bases and J 0 bases; nucleotides not matched to a gene: 8. Germline V gene data show CDR1 as SGHRS and CDR2 as YFSETQ. This CDR3 is built from 16 residues. CDR3 bases: TGCGCCAGCAGTCCGGGGGGACTGAGAGCCAAAAACATTCAGTACTTC. This gives the protein CASSPGGLRAKNIQYF.